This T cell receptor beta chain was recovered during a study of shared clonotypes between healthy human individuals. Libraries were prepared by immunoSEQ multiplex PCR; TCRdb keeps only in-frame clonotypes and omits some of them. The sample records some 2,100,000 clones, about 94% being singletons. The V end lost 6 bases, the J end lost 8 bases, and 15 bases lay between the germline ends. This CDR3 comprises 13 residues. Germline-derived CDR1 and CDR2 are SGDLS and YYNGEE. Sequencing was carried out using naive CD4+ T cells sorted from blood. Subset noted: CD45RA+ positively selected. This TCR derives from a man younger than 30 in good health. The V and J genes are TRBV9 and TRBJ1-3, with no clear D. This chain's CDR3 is CASNPSGWDTIYF. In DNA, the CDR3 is TGTGCCAGCAACCCCTCCGGTTGGGACACCATATATTTT. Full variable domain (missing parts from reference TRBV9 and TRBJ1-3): DSGVTQTPKHLITATGQRVTLRCSPRSGDLSVYWYQQSLDQGLQFLIQYYNGEERAKGNILERFSAQQFPDLHSELNLSSLELGDSALYFCASNPSGWDTIYFGEGSWLTVV.